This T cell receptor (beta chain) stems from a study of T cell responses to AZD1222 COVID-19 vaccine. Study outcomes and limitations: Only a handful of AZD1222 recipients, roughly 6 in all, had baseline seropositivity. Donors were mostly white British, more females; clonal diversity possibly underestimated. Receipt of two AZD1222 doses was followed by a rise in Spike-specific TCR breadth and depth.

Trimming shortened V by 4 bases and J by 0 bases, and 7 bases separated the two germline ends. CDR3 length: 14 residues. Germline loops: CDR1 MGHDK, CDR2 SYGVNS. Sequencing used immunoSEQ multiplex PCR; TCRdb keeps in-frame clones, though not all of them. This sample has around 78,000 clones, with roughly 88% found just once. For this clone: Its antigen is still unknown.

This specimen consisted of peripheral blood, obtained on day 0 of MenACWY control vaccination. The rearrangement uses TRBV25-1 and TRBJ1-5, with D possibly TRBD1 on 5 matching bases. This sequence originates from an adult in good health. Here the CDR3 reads CASSGDYSNQPQHF. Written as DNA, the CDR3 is TGTGCCAGCAGTGGGGACTATAGCAATCAGCCCCAGCATTTT.